The 9 T cell receptor beta chains presented below share a single source sample, sequenced in a study of shared clonotypes between healthy human individuals. The repertoire was sequenced with immunoSEQ multiplex PCR; TCRdb's copy has only in-frame clones and lacks some. The sample includes about 2 million clones, about 95% seen only once; the top ten take 0.9% to 1.5%. CD8 cells classed as naive were CD45RO-negative and positively selected for CCR7, excluding terminally differentiated effector memory CD45RA+ cells. Sequencing was carried out using naive CD8+ T cells sorted from blood. These receptors were taken from a man between 18 and 29 years old in good health.

The V gene is TRBV6-5, the J gene TRBJ2-7; weak D call: TRBD2 (5 bases). Germline CDR1 reads MNHEY; CDR2 reads SVGAGI. V lost 1 base and J 3 bases, leaving 10 bases between the germline ends. The CDR3 is made up of 14 amino acids. In DNA, the CDR3 is TGTGCCAGCAGTTACTACGACGGACTCTACGAGCAGTACTTC. Amino acid sequence: CASSYYDGLYEQYF.

This CDR3 is CASSLWPSGEETQYF. For the CDR3, the DNA is TGTGCCAGCAGTTTATGGCCTAGCGGTGAAGAGACCCAGTACTTC. The chain has TRBV27 and TRBJ2-5; 7 bases agree with TRBD2. J was trimmed by 3 bases and V by 1 base; bases with no gene match: 5. This CDR3 is 15 amino acids long. The V gene's germline CDR1 is MNHEY and CDR2 SMNVEV (reference sequence).

V usage is TRBV13 and J usage is TRBJ2-1; 9 bases are a match to TRBD2. The ends lost 2 bases at V and 10 bases at J; junction bases unmatched: 9. Looked up from germline, CDR1 is PRHDT and CDR2 is FYEKMQ (reference sequence). CDR3 length: 15 residues. The CDR3 DNA reads as TGTGCCAGCAGCTTATCAGCGGGGGGCGGAGAGGAGCAGTTCTTC. Its protein product is CASSLSAGGGEEQFF.

This clone occurred once. The chain joins TRBV9 to TRBJ2-5, with D maybe TRBD1 (5 bases). The CDR3 loop spans 15 amino acids. V dropped 0 bases and J dropped 4 bases, with 13 bases sitting between them. The V gene's germline CDR1 is SGDLS and CDR2 YYNGEE. The CDR3 bases are TGTGCCAGCAGCGTAGGCAGGGTTGCTCGAGAGACCCAGTACTTC. Residues: CASSVGRVARETQYF.

DNA for the CDR3: TGCGCCAGCAGCCAAGAATGGTCAGGGGGCTTCGAGCAGTACTTC. Translated: CASSQEWSGGFEQYF. The chain is built from TRBV4-1 and TRBJ2-7, with 8 bases matching TRBD1. CDR1 and CDR2 (germline): MGHRA, YSYEKL. The V segment lost 0 bases and the J segment 6 bases; nucleotides outside the gene matches: 7. The CDR3 runs 15 residues.

The rearrangement links TRBV6-5 to TRBJ2-3; 7 bases match TRBD2. Trimming took 4 bases from V and 2 from J; bases not matched to a gene: 6. CDR3 length: 15 amino acids. Germline-derived CDR1 and CDR2 are MNHEY and SVGAGI. CDR3 residues: CASSSQAGLTDTQYF. Here the CDR3 DNA reads TGTGCCAGCAGTTCCCAAGCGGGGCTCACAGATACGCAGTATTTT.

CDR3 region: CASMGQGGDTQYF. CDR3 nucleotides: TGTGCCAGCATGGGACAGGGGGGGGATACGCAGTATTTT. The chain joins TRBV13 to TRBJ2-3, with 11 nucleotides matching TRBD1. The germline CDR1 and CDR2 sequences are PRHDT and FYEKMQ (reference sequence). The V segment lost 7 bases and the J segment 6 bases; nucleotides outside the gene matches: 3. This CDR3 is 13 amino acids long.

The sample holds one count of this clone. This chain uses TRBV2 with TRBJ2-3; D is undetermined. V lost 3 bases and J lost 10, with 8 bases in between. CDR1 is SNHLY and CDR2 is FYNNEI in the germline V gene. The CDR3 is 11 residues long. The DNA for the CDR3 is TGTGCCAGCAGTGACCTTCAGGCGCAGTATTTT. Its protein is CASSDLQAQYF. Complete variable domain (other parts from reference TRBV2 and TRBJ2-3): EPEVTQTPSHQVTQMGQEVILRCVPISNHLYFYWYRQILGQKVEFLVSFYNNEISEKSEIFDDQFSVERPDGSNFTLKIRSTKLEDSAMYFCASSDLQAQYFGPGTRLTVL.

The V call is TRBV2, the J call TRBJ1-4; D is possibly TRBD1 (6 bases). This CDR3 region has 14 residues. Between the trimmed V and J ends, which lost 5 bases and 6 bases, there was a span of 13 bases. Germline V gene lookup returns CDR1 SNHLY and CDR2 FYNNEI. In DNA form, the CDR3 reads TGTGCCAGCAGTATAGGGGGGGAGGATGAAAAACTGTTTTTT. Protein product: CASSIGGEDEKLFF.